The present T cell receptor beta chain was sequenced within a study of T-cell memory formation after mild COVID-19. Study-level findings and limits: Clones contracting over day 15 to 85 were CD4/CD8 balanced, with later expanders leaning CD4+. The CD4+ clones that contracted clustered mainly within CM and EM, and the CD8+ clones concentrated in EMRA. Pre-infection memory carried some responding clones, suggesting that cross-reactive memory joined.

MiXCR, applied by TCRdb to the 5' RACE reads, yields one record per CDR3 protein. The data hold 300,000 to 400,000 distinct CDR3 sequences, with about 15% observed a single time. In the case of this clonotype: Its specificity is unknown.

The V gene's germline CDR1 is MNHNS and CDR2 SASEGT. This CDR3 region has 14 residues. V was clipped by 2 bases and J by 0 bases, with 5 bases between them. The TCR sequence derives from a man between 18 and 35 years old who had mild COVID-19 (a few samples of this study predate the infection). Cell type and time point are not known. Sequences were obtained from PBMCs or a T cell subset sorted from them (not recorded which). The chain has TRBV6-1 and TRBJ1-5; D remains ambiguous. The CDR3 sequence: CASSELYSNQPQHF. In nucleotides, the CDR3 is TGTGCCAGCAGTGAACTTTATAGCAATCAGCCCCAGCATTTT.